Presented here are 25 T cell receptor beta chains from one specimen sequenced in a study of T-cell memory formation after mild COVID-19. A single record per CDR3 protein comes from TCRdb applying MiXCR to the 5' RACE reads. The table records about 470,000 distinct CDR3 sequences, around 25% of them present only once. The specimen sequenced was PBMCs or a T cell subset sorted from them (not recorded which). The receptor set was obtained from an adult woman who had mild COVID-19 (a few samples of this study predate the infection). Cell type and time point are not known.

This clonotype is a singleton in its sample. V and J are TRBV7-2 and TRBJ1-2, with D tentatively TRBD1 (6 bases). The CDR3 totals 16 residues. V was trimmed by 5 bases and J by 4 bases, leaving 20 bases between them. Germline lookup yields CDR1 SGHTA and CDR2 FQGNSA. The CDR3 DNA reads TGTGCCAGCAGCCTGTCGGACAGTTGGGGCAGCTATGGCTACACCTTC. Amino acid sequence: CASSLSDSWGSYGYTF. Supplemented by reference TRBV7-2 and TRBJ1-2, the full variable domain reads GAGVSQSPSNKVTEKGKDVELRCDPISGHTALYWYRQSLGQGLEFLIYFQGNSAPDKSGLPSDRFSAERTGGSVSTLTIQRTQQEDSAVYLCASSLSDSWGSYGYTFGSGTRLTVV.

The chain joins TRBV12-5 to TRBJ1-1; a weak D match, TRBD1 (5 bases). Germline V CDR1 and CDR2: LGHNT, FRNRAP. The CDR3 consists of 16 residues. The V and J ends lost 3 bases and 1 base respectively, with 15 bases between them. The CDR3 DNA is TGTGCTAGTGGTTTCCACGTGGCAGGGAGGAACACTGAAGCTTTCTTT. This codes for CASGFHVAGRNTEAFF. Variable domain in full (rest from reference TRBV12-5 and TRBJ1-1): DARVTQTPRHKVTEMGQEVTMRCQPILGHNTVFWYRQTMMQGLELLAYFRNRAPLDDSGMPKDRFSAEMPDATLATLKIQPSEPRDSAVYFCASGFHVAGRNTEAFFGQGTRLTVV.

This clonotype was seen more than once but under ten times. V gene TRBV5-1 combines with J gene TRBJ2-5; TRBD2 is a possible D gene (6 bases). The CDR3 consists of 14 residues. Germline V lookup: CDR1 SGHRS, CDR2 YFSETQ. Trimming shortened V by 5 bases and J by 5 bases, and 16 bases separated the two germline ends. CDR3 amino acids: CASRVLPSGETQYF. The CDR3 DNA reads TGCGCCAGCAGGGTTCTACCCAGCGGGGAGACCCAGTACTTC. Drawing the rest from reference TRBV5-1 and TRBJ2-5, the complete variable domain is KAGVTQTPRYLIKTRGQQVTLSCSPISGHRSVSWYQQTPGQGLQFLFEYFSETQRNKGNFPGRFSGRQFSNSRSEMNVSTLELGDSALYLCASRVLPSGETQYFGPGTRLLVL.

This clonotype came up a few times. This chain uses TRBV2 with TRBJ2-3, with a tentative D call TRBD1 (5 bases). CDR3 size: 15 residues. Trimming cost V 4 bases and J 3 bases, with 14 bases left between them. Germline V gives CDR1 SNHLY, CDR2 FYNNEI. CDR3 coding DNA: TGTGCCAGCAGTGGGGGCGCAGGCTCTACAGATACGCAGTATTTT. It yields the protein CASSGGAGSTDTQYF.

This clonotype was counted only a few times. V is TRBV25-1 and J is TRBJ2-3; D might be TRBD2 (6 bases). The germline V gene encodes CDR1 MGHDK and CDR2 SYGVNS. V shed 3 bases and J shed 1 base, with 14 bases lying between them. The CDR3 has 16 residues. CDR3 in DNA: TGTGCCAGCAGTGACGGGGGATTTAGGGGCACAGATACGCAGTATTTT. This gives the protein CASSDGGFRGTDTQYF.

The sample holds a few counts of this clonotype. The V call is TRBV7-6, the J call TRBJ2-1, with TRBD1 identical over 8 bases. CDR1 and CDR2 (germline): SGHVS, FNYEAQ. The V gene end was trimmed by 5 bases and the J gene end by 4 bases; junction bases not matched to a gene: 4. The CDR3 is 14 amino acids. CDR3 in DNA: TGTGCCAGCAGCCAGGACAGGGTGTACAATGAGCAGTTCTTC. It translates to CASSQDRVYNEQFF. Full variable domain (missing parts from reference TRBV7-6 and TRBJ2-1): GAGVSQSPRYKVTKRGQDVALRCDPISGHVSLYWYRQALGQGPEFLTYFNYEAQQDKSGLPNDRFSAERPEGSISTLTIQRTEQRDSAMYRCASSQDRVYNEQFFGPGTRLTVL.

This chain uses TRBV24-1 with TRBJ2-5; D assignment may be TRBD1 or TRBD2 (6 bases each). This CDR3 is built from 16 residues. The germline V and J ends were trimmed by 3 bases and 5 bases, with 18 bases remaining between them. Germline assignment: CDR1 KGHDR and CDR2 SFDVKD. CDR3 sequence: CATSDGESGAGETQYF. In DNA, the CDR3 is TGTGCCACCAGTGATGGGGAATCGGGGGCTGGGGAGACCCAGTACTTC.

In its sample, this clonotype was seen a few times. This chain uses TRBV9 with TRBJ1-2; D not certain. In germline, CDR1 is SGDLS, CDR2 YYNGEE. The CDR3 covers 17 residues. The V gene lost 0 bases and the J gene lost 5 bases, with 20 bases spanning the gap. CDR3 sequence: CASSVGRTPGVRYGYTF. CDR3 DNA sequence: TGTGCCAGCAGCGTAGGGCGAACTCCTGGGGTTCGGTATGGCTACACCTTC.

This clonotype was seen a few times. V and J are TRBV21-1 and TRBJ1-2; TRBD1 is the table's D call, not checked against the DNA. TRBV21-1 is described as a pseudogene. The CDR3 is 16 amino acids. The CDR3 nucleotides read TGTGCCAGCAGCAAAGAATGGGGGGAGATTAACTATGGCTACACCTTC. It yields the protein CASSKEWGEINYGYTF.

V usage is TRBV7-6 and J usage is TRBJ2-1, with 9 positions matching TRBD2. This CDR3 comprises 16 residues. V lost 2 bases and J lost 7; bases outside the gene matches: 9. The V gene's germline CDR1 is SGHVS and CDR2 FNYEAQ. The CDR3, as DNA: TGTGCCAGCAGCTTAAATAGCGGGGGCACCTCGAATGAGCAGTTCTTC. It specifies CASSLNSGGTSNEQFF.

This chain uses TRBV30 with TRBJ1-3, with TRBD1 matching over 7 bases. CDR1 and CDR2 from the germline V gene are GTSNPN and SVGIG (reference sequence). The CDR3 contains 14 residues. Trimming removed 3 bases from V and 1 base from J; junction bases left unmatched: 3. CDR3 bases: TGTGCCTGGAGCACAGGGGTTTCTGGAAACACCATATATTTT. Its translation: CAWSTGVSGNTIYF.

This clonotype has a handful of counts. V is TRBV6-2 or TRBV6-3 and J is TRBJ1-1; D gene unclear. CDR3 length: 14 amino acids. The germline V and J ends were trimmed by 5 bases and 4 bases, with 14 bases remaining between them. Germline CDR1 is MNHEY and CDR2 is SVGEGT. The CDR3 region has the DNA TGTGCCAGCAGTACTGGGATCACAGCCACTGAAGCTTTCTTT. Protein: CASSTGITATEAFF.

The V call is TRBV7-2, the J call TRBJ2-1, with D possibly TRBD2 on 5 matching bases. Germline-derived CDR1 and CDR2 are SGHTA and FQGNSA. The CDR3 length is 12 residues. V was shortened by 1 base and J by 13 bases, with 11 bases between the two germline ends. CDR3 loop: CASSLGGQKQFF. In DNA form, the CDR3 reads TGTGCCAGCAGCTTAGGAGGGCAGAAACAGTTCTTC. Together with reference TRBV7-2 and TRBJ2-1, the CDR3 gives the full variable domain: GAGVSQSPSNKVTEKGKDVELRCDPISGHTALYWYRQSLGQGLEFLIYFQGNSAPDKSGLPSDRFSAERTGGSVSTLTIQRTQQEDSAVYLCASSLGGQKQFFGPGTRLTVL.

V is TRBV15 and J is TRBJ2-5; D is ambiguous. With 0 bases removed from V and 5 bases from J, the gap between germline ends came to 7 bases. This CDR3 comprises 13 residues. Germline assignment: CDR1 LNHNV and CDR2 YYDKDF (reference sequence). As DNA, the CDR3 is TGTGCCACCAGCAGAGATCTTACCGAGACCCAGTACTTC. It codes for CATSRDLTETQYF.

The chain has TRBV20-1 and TRBJ1-2; 8 bases align to TRBD1. This CDR3 spans 14 amino acids. Trimming took 6 bases from V and 0 from J; bases not matched to a gene: 6. Per germline, CDR1 DFQATT and CDR2 SNEGSKA (reference sequence). CDR3 protein: CSARDRPANYGYTF. DNA of the CDR3: TGCAGTGCGCGGGACAGGCCTGCTAACTATGGCTACACCTTC.

This rearrangement joins TRBV6-6 to TRBJ1-5; possibly TRBD1 for D (6 bases). CDR1 MNHNY and CDR2 SVGAGI come from the germline V gene (reference sequence). The length of the CDR3 is 14 residues. V lost 8 bases, J lost 1 base, and 12 bases lay in between. The CDR3 region is CASVRGGSNQPQHF. The CDR3 bases are TGTGCCAGCGTCAGGGGTGGAAGCAATCAGCCCCAGCATTTT.

The V call is TRBV7-9, the J call TRBJ1-6, with D perhaps matching TRBD1 (6 bases). Trimming left V 1 base short and J 8 bases short, with 15 bases between. From germline, CDR1 is SEHNR and CDR2 FQNEAQ (reference sequence). This CDR3 has 16 residues. DNA for the CDR3: TGTGCCAGCAGCTTAGAGGGGGGCGCGGTTTATTCACCCCTCCACTTT. It translates to CASSLEGGAVYSPLHF.

This clonotype was detected only a few times. The chain employs TRBV7-9 and TRBJ2-1; perhaps D is TRBD1 or TRBD2 (5 bases each). In germline, CDR1 is SEHNR, CDR2 FQNEAQ (reference sequence). V was shortened by 3 bases and J by 7 bases, with 13 bases between the two germline ends. This CDR3 has 14 amino acids. This CDR3 is CASSFGTKKNEQFF. The CDR3 DNA reads TGTGCCAGCAGCTTTGGGACGAAGAAAAATGAGCAGTTCTTC. The whole variable domain, filled in from reference TRBV7-9 and TRBJ2-1, reads DTGVSQNPRHKITKRGQNVTFRCDPISEHNRLYWYRQTLGQGPEFLTYFQNEAQLEKSRLLSDRFSAERPKGSFSTLEIQRTEQGDSAMYLCASSFGTKKNEQFFGPGTRLTVL.

The chain carries TRBV7-3 and TRBJ2-1; no reliable D call. V lost 0 bases and J 6 bases, leaving 6 bases between the germline ends. The CDR3 is made up of 13 amino acids. Germline V CDR1 and CDR2: SGHTA, FQGTGA. CDR3 loop: CASSLTLGNEQFF. In DNA form, the CDR3 reads TGTGCCAGCAGCTTAACGTTGGGCAATGAGCAGTTCTTC.

Comment on this clonotype: The junction differs from germline at one of its ends, possibly a read error. V and J are TRBV7-7 and TRBJ2-1; no definite D call. Germline CDR1 SSHAT, CDR2 FNYEAQ (reference sequence). The CDR3 sequence is 13 residues long. The CDR3 DNA sequence: TGTGCTAGCAGCCGCAAGCGTGGGGATGAGCAGTTCTTC. Its translation is CASSRKRGDEQFF.

Only a few counts were recorded for this clonotype. The rearrangement links TRBV10-3 to TRBJ2-5; the D is unclear. Germline-derived CDR1 and CDR2 are ENHRY and SYGVKD. The CDR3 length is 16 residues. Between the trimmed V and J ends, which lost 0 bases and 0 bases, there was a span of 11 bases. This CDR3 reads CAISESGSTYQETQYF. CDR3 coding DNA: TGTGCCATCAGTGAGTCGGGATCAACCTACCAAGAGACCCAGTACTTC.

This clonotype was detected a few times. The chain couples TRBV12-3 or TRBV12-4 to TRBJ2-3; D may match TRBD1 or TRBD2 (7 bases each). This CDR3 has 14 residues. V shed 3 bases and J shed 6 bases, with 13 bases lying between them. The CDR3 loop reads CASSFREGADTQYF. CDR3 nucleotides: TGTGCCAGCAGTTTCAGGGAGGGGGCTGATACGCAGTATTTT.

The chain uses TRBV5-4 and TRBJ2-2; tentative D call: TRBD2 (5 bases). The CDR3 consists of 17 residues. Per the germline V gene, CDR1 is SGHNT and CDR2 is YYREEE (reference sequence). Trimming stripped 4 bases from V and 1 base from J, with 17 bases between. CDR3 DNA: TGTGCCAGCAGCCCCTGGACTGGGCAGATGAACACCGGGGAGCTGTTTTTT. As protein: CASSPWTGQMNTGELFF.

The chain carries TRBV27 and TRBJ2-3; D is ambiguous. The CDR3 is made up of 15 amino acids. Germline V CDR1 and CDR2: MNHEY, SMNVEV (reference sequence). V lost 6 bases and J lost 2, with 15 bases in between. The CDR3 nucleotides read TGTGCCAGCAGAGTCGGGCCCCGGTCCACAGATACGCAGTATTTT. Translated: CASRVGPRSTDTQYF.

This clonotype was observed a few times. This chain connects TRBV30 to TRBJ1-5, with D perhaps matching TRBD1 (5 bases). Deletions cut 1 base from V and 1 base from J, with 5 bases between. Germline V gene lookup returns CDR1 GTSNPN and CDR2 SVGIG (reference sequence). There are 13 residues in the CDR3. The CDR3 nucleotides are TGTGCCTGGAGTGCAGGGAGCAATCAGCCCCAGCATTTT. It specifies CAWSAGSNQPQHF.